Given below is one T cell receptor (beta chain) in context. Its cognate antigen is unknown. Researchers took RNA transcripts and amplified the TCR beta CDR3 regions from them. First-round RT-PCR with HTBI primers amplified the TCR CDR3 region. Each CDR3 protein gets one entry after TCRdb re-called the multiplex PCR reads with MiXCR. The profile shows fewer than 550,000 distinct CDR3 sequences, roughly 14% of them singletons. The CDR3 consists of 15 residues. Germline V gives CDR1 SGHVS, CDR2 FQNEAQ. The ends were cut back, 1 base at V and 0 bases at J, with 10 bases in the middle. This specimen belongs to a study of T cells in Graves' hyperthyroidism and ophthalmopathy. Background on the study: The authors collected peripheral blood at initial diagnosis, before any treatment.

It was less than 13 ml of fresh peripheral blood that supplied the PBMCs. Study-level points and caveats: Within blood appeared most thyroid clonotypes that had expanded above 0.001.

This clonotype was obtained from a woman aged 18-30 years with Graves' hyperthyroidism. The chain has TRBV7-8 and TRBJ2-7; the D is unclear. Sequencing was carried out using blood. CDR3 amino acids: CASSLVEPFSYEQYF. In DNA form, the CDR3 reads TGTGCCAGCAGCTTAGTGGAACCCTTCTCCTACGAGCAGTACTTC.